This TCR beta chain was sequenced for a study of a mutant IDH1 vaccine in newly diagnosed glioma. Losses at the gene ends were 2 bases for V and 1 base for J; bases not matched to a gene: 8. This CDR3 is built from 17 residues. The germline gives CDR1 KGHSH, CDR2 LQKENI. Sequenced by immunoSEQ multiplex PCR; TCRdb stores in-frame clones only, minus some. The table records tens of thousands of clones, roughly 61% of them present only once. Specified time point: week 47, end of study. The vaccine gave 300 ug of a 20-mer mutant IDH1 peptide subcutaneously per dose. The sample holds a few counts of this clone. No antigen is known for it.

This specimen consisted of peripheral blood mononuclear cells (PBMCs), obtained from a glioma patient whose treatment included an IDH1 peptide vaccine. The clonotype originates from a man in his forties with glioma. Some clones in this sample may be carry-over from other donors' samples. J is TRBJ2-3 and V is TRBV18; TRBD2 aligns across 8 bases. The DNA for the CDR3 is TGTGCCAGCTCACCAATTAAGCGGGGGTCCCGCACAGATACGCAGTATTTT. It translates to CASSPIKRGSRTDTQYF.